Given below is one TCR beta chain in context. The antigen remains undetermined. The data are from a study of neurological immune-mediated disorders. Study results and limitations: Falling below healthy controls, multiple sclerosis showed the least TCR clonal expansion, while HTLV-1-associated myelopathy showed the most. No sharing of CDR3 amino acid sequences was observed among expanded clones across subjects, suggesting private repertoires in all groups.

The cDNA was synthesized by means of template-switch 5'RACE, which was carried out with 10-nucleotide random UMIs. TCRdb passed the 5' RACE reads through MiXCR, listing each CDR3 protein once. The sample carries about 50,000 distinct CDR3 sequences, around 17% recorded once. A blood bank in Maryland, USA, provided the volunteers who served as healthy controls. V lost 1 base, J lost 5 bases, and 8 bases lay in between. CDR1 KGHSH and CDR2 LQKENI come from the germline V gene. The CDR3 spans 13 residues. The sequence was collected from a man aged 60 to 69 in good health. The chain combines TRBV18 with TRBJ2-5, with D perhaps matching TRBD1 or TRBD2 (5 bases each). The sample comprised PBMCs. CDR3 amino acids: CASSPQGRETQYF. The CDR3 bases are TGTGCCAGCTCACCACAGGGACGGGAGACCCAGTACTTC. The full variable domain, in which reference TRBV18 and TRBJ2-5 provide the parts outside the CDR3, is NAGVMQNPRHLVRRRGQEARLRCSPMKGHSHVYWYRQLPEEGLKFMVYLQKENIIDESGMPKERFSAEFPKEGPSILRIQQVVRGDSAAYFCASSPQGRETQYFGPGTRLLVL.